The source of this T cell receptor (beta chain) is a study of OX40 agonist ivuxolimab in advanced cancers. Overall study: The dose-escalation group included hepatocellular carcinoma, melanoma, renal cell carcinoma and head and neck cancer. Partial responses were seen in three patients, one with hepatocellular carcinoma and two with cutaneous melanoma. Males comprised over 80% of the group, whose mean age was approximately 60 years (range roughly 20 to 85).

Study-wide results and caveats: Part of the nonresponder group also had normalized T-cell clonal expansion that was low.

TCRdb's copy holds only in-frame clones and misses some; the assay was immunoSEQ multiplex PCR. The sample yields some 45,000 clones, 80% to 90% seen once. The CDR3 loop spans 14 amino acids. Germline loops: CDR1 GTSNPN, CDR2 SVGIG (reference sequence). J lost 2 bases, V lost 3 bases, and 5 bases had no gene match. As for this clone: The antigen is undetermined.

This receptor was obtained from an adult with an advanced solid tumor such as melanoma, head and neck, liver or kidney cancer. Sequenced material: CD4+ or CD8+ T cells sorted from blood, taken in a trial of the OX40 agonist ivuxolimab. The V gene is TRBV30, the J gene TRBJ1-2; 8 bases are a match to TRBD1. Here the CDR3 DNA reads TGTGCCTGGAGGAGACAGGGGCCCAACTATGGCTACACCTTC. Its protein is CAWRRQGPNYGYTF. Full variable domain (remainder filled in from reference TRBV30 and TRBJ1-2): SQTIHQWPATLVQPVGSPLSLECTVEGTSNPNLYWYRQAAGRGLQLLFYSVGIGQISSEVPQNLSASRPQDRQFILSSKKLLLSDSGFYLCAWRRQGPNYGYTFGSGTRLTVV.